Below, 32 T cell receptor beta chains from the same sample are listed, as sequenced in a study of CD8+ T cells in alopecia areata (dated by TCRdb to the late 2010s). This sample's time point label indicates: around 4 weeks on oral tofacitinib. Sample treatment or condition, as interpreted from the label and publication: oral pan-JAK inhibitor, 5-10 mg twice daily. The library was generated by the immunoSEQ multiplex PCR assay. RNA was extracted from all samples and reverse transcribed into cDNA, which served as template for TCR sequencing. TCRdb obtained this table from immuneACCESS and retained in-frame rearrangements with V and J assigned. These tables miss some clones; where compared with another copy, unresolved V genes account for less than half of the shortfall, and the remainder is unexplained. This sample holds some 150,000 clones; about 88% were observed only once. Jointly, the top ten make up roughly 13% of the sample.

The sample was CD8+ T cells sorted from blood, taken at week 4, from a patient treated with tofacitinib. The receptors stem from a human donor with alopecia areata.

The table lists this clone with a count of one. This chain uses TRBV29-1 with TRBJ1-2, with D unclear. The V gene lost 3 bases and the J gene lost 4 bases, with 6 bases spanning the gap. The CDR3 is made up of 11 amino acids. Per the germline V gene, CDR1 is SQVTM and CDR2 is ANQGSEA. This chain's CDR3 is CSVDSAYGYTF. The CDR3 region has the DNA TGCAGCGTTGACAGTGCCTATGGCTACACCTTC.

The chain carries TRBV9 and TRBJ1-1; D is ambiguous. V was shortened by 0 bases and J by 1 base, with 7 bases between the two germline ends. In germline, CDR1 is SGDLS, CDR2 YYNGEE. CDR3 size: 14 residues. The CDR3 spells CASSVGHPNTEAFF. The CDR3 DNA sequence: TGTGCCAGCAGCGTAGGACACCCGAACACTGAAGCTTTCTTT.

A note on this clone: Within the sample, other DNA sequences also encode this same CDR3. The chain carries TRBV4-1 and TRBJ2-7; 9 bases align to TRBD2. Germline V CDR1 and CDR2: MGHRA, YSYEKL. J was trimmed by 2 bases and V by 4 bases; bases with no gene match: 3. The CDR3 runs 14 residues. Here the CDR3 DNA reads TGCGCCAGCAGCCTCGCGGGAGGGCCCTACGAGCAGTACTTC. Its translation is CASSLAGGPYEQYF.

This chain links TRBV6-1 with TRBJ1-1, with D possibly TRBD1 on 6 matching bases. The CDR3 is made up of 17 amino acids. The V gene lost 2 bases and the J gene lost 1 base, with 17 bases spanning the gap. Germline loops: CDR1 MNHNS, CDR2 SASEGT. The CDR3 region is CASSEPTGYPGNTEAFF. For the CDR3, the DNA is TGTGCCAGCAGTGAACCCACAGGGTACCCGGGGAACACTGAAGCTTTCTTT.

This sequence joins TRBV13 and TRBJ2-7; a weak D match, TRBD1 (6 bases). The CDR3 is 13 amino acids. Germline V gene sequence: CDR1 PRHDT, CDR2 FYEKMQ (reference sequence). With 5 bases removed from V and 2 bases from J, the gap between germline ends came to 10 bases. The CDR3 bases are TGTGCCAGCAGCCTCAGGGGCGCCTACGAGCAGTACTTC. The encoded protein is CASSLRGAYEQYF.

The rearrangement links TRBV9 to TRBJ2-3, with D perhaps matching TRBD1 or TRBD2 (5 bases each). CDR3 size: 15 residues. Trimming removed 2 bases at V and 2 bases at J, with 12 bases between. Per germline, CDR1 SGDLS and CDR2 YYNGEE. CDR3 bases: TGTGCCAGCAGCGTCGGTTGGGGGACCACAGATACGCAGTATTTT. Amino acids: CASSVGWGTTDTQYF.

The chain employs TRBV6-5 and TRBJ2-7, with TRBD1 identical over 9 bases. CDR3 length: 15 amino acids. Germline CDR1 and CDR2: MNHEY and SVGAGI. The V gene end was trimmed by 6 bases and the J gene end by 5 bases; junction bases not matched to a gene: 11. The CDR3 reads CASSRTRDRANEQYF. The CDR3 coding sequence is TGTGCCAGCAGCCGAACCCGGGACAGGGCGAACGAGCAGTACTTC.

The chain employs TRBV2 and TRBJ2-7; TRBD2 aligns across 8 bases. This CDR3 comprises 13 residues. J lost 4 bases, V lost 9 bases, and 8 bases had no gene match. Germline CDR1 is SNHLY and CDR2 is FYNNEI. CDR3 nucleotide sequence: TGTGCCAGTTCGGGGGGGCCGCGGTACGAGCAGTACTTC. It translates to CASSGGPRYEQYF. The whole variable domain, remainder taken from reference TRBV2 and TRBJ2-7, is EPEVTQTPSHQVTQMGQEVILRCVPISNHLYFYWYRQILGQKVEFLVSFYNNEISEKSEIFDDQFSVERPDGSNFTLKIRSTKLEDSAMYFCASSGGPRYEQYFGPGTRLTVT.

This sequence joins TRBV29-1 and TRBJ1-1; possibly TRBD1 for D (5 bases). Trimming took off 7 bases at V and 6 bases at J, with 12 bases between the two ends. This CDR3 contains 11 residues. Germline CDR1 SQVTM, CDR2 ANQGSEA. CDR3 in amino acids: CSAREGPEAFF. The CDR3 DNA is TGCAGCGCAAGGGAGGGGCCTGAAGCTTTCTTT.

The chain carries TRBV29-1 and TRBJ2-6, with TRBD1 identical over 8 bases. Germline lookup yields CDR1 SQVTM and CDR2 ANQGSEA. This CDR3 has 16 amino acids. The V and J ends lost 3 bases and 0 bases, in that order; junction bases with no gene match: 4. CDR3 coding DNA: TGCAGCGTTGAGGACAGGGTACACTCTGGGGCCAACGTCCTGACTTTC. This encodes CSVEDRVHSGANVLTF.

Concerning this clone itself: The same CDR3 arises from other DNA sequences in this sample as well. This chain connects TRBV29-1 to TRBJ1-1; 8 bases align to TRBD1. V gave up 7 bases and J gave up 1 base; unmatched junction bases: 5. This CDR3 is built from 13 residues. From germline, CDR1 is SQVTM and CDR2 ANQGSEA. The CDR3 nucleotides are TGCAGCGCAACCGGGACAGGGAACACTGAAGCTTTCTTT. Translation gives CSATGTGNTEAFF.

V is TRBV5-1 and J is TRBJ2-3, with 10 bases fitting TRBD1. Germline CDR1 and CDR2: SGHRS and YFSETQ. The trim removed 4 bases at V and 4 bases at J, leaving 6 bases unmatched. The CDR3 runs to 15 residues. As DNA, the CDR3 is TGCGCCAGCAGCCCTGGGACAGGGGCCCCAGATACGCAGTATTTT. Translation: CASSPGTGAPDTQYF.

The J gene is TRBJ2-1, the V gene TRBV11-1; 7 bases fit TRBD2. V lost 0 bases and J lost 6; bases outside the gene matches: 5. The CDR3 extends over 15 amino acids. CDR1 and CDR2 from the germline V gene are SGHAT and FQDESV (reference sequence). CDR3 amino acids: CASSLASGKTNEQFF. The CDR3 DNA follows: TGTGCCAGCAGCTTAGCCAGCGGGAAGACCAATGAGCAGTTCTTC. The full variable domain, completed using reference TRBV11-1 and TRBJ2-1, is EAEVAQSPRYKITEKSQAVAFWCDPISGHATLYWYRQILGQGPELLVQFQDESVVDDSQLPKDRFSAERLKGVDSTLKIQPAELGDSAMYLCASSLASGKTNEQFFGPGTRLTVL.

The chain employs TRBV25-1 and TRBJ1-4; no clear D. Trimming cost V 1 base and J 7 bases, with 19 bases left between them. This CDR3 is built from 17 residues. Germline V lookup: CDR1 MGHDK, CDR2 SYGVNS. This chain's CDR3 is CASSEFLLADVVEKLFF. CDR3 in DNA: TGTGCCAGCAGTGAATTCCTCTTGGCGGACGTCGTTGAAAAACTGTTTTTT.

The chain has TRBV6-4 and TRBJ2-2, with D perhaps matching TRBD2 (5 bases). From germline, CDR1 is MRHNA and CDR2 SNTAGT. The germline V and J ends were trimmed by 4 bases and 2 bases, with 5 bases remaining between them. This CDR3 is built from 13 residues. The CDR3 sequence is CASSGTNTGELFF. The DNA for the CDR3 is TGTGCCAGCAGTGGGACTAACACCGGGGAGCTGTTTTTT.

The chain is built from TRBV9 and TRBJ1-1; tentatively, D is TRBD1 (5 bases). CDR3 size: 13 residues. Trimming removed 0 bases from V and 6 bases from J, with 9 bases in between. CDR1 is SGDLS and CDR2 is YYNGEE in the germline V gene. The CDR3 DNA follows: TGTGCCAGCAGCGTAGTGGGGGGACCTGAAGCTTTCTTT. It specifies CASSVVGGPEAFF.

The chain joins TRBV7-8 to TRBJ2-1; TRBD2 is a possible D gene (5 bases). The V end lost 10 bases, the J end lost 12 bases, and 19 bases lay between the germline ends. CDR1 and CDR2 (germline): SGHVS, FQNEAQ. CDR3 length: 12 residues. This CDR3 reads CAIEDGVEGQFF. The DNA for the CDR3 is TGTGCCATCGAGGACGGCGTAGAGGGGCAGTTCTTC.

The CDR3 nucleotides read TGCAGCGTTGAAGATATAGCCAGTCCGAACACTGAAGCTTTCTTT. Amino acids: CSVEDIASPNTEAFF. The J gene is TRBJ1-1, the V gene TRBV29-1; the D is unclear. Trimming pared 0 bases from V and 1 base from J, leaving 12 bases between. The CDR3 runs to 15 residues. Germline lookup yields CDR1 SQVTM and CDR2 ANQGSEA.

This clone was seen a handful of times. The chain links TRBV2 to TRBJ2-2; D is unclear. Germline V gives CDR1 SNHLY, CDR2 FYNNEI. The CDR3 extends over 15 amino acids. V lost 6 bases and J 3 bases, leaving 14 bases between the germline ends. The CDR3 protein is CASSRKASDTGELFF. The CDR3 bases are TGTGCCAGCAGCCGGAAGGCCTCGGACACCGGGGAGCTGTTTTTT.

To note about this clone: The identical CDR3 is also encoded by other nucleotide sequences in the sample. The chain uses TRBV7-9 and TRBJ2-7; D remains ambiguous. This CDR3 is built from 11 residues. The germline V gene encodes CDR1 SEHNR and CDR2 FQNEAQ (reference sequence). Deletions cut 5 bases from V and 2 bases from J, with 4 bases between. Written as DNA, the CDR3 is TGTGCCAGCAGCCGAGCCTACGAGCAGTACTTC. It codes for CASSRAYEQYF. The variable domain in full, with the rest retrieved from reference TRBV7-9 and TRBJ2-7, is DTGVSQNPRHKITKRGQNVTFRCDPISEHNRLYWYRQTLGQGPEFLTYFQNEAQLEKSRLLSDRFSAERPKGSFSTLEIQRTEQGDSAMYLCASSRAYEQYFGPGTRLTVT.

This clone was detected only once. The V and J genes are TRBV6-1 and TRBJ2-3, with D hard to call. Germline V CDR1 and CDR2: MNHNS, SASEGT. V was clipped by 5 bases and J by 4 bases, with 7 bases between them. The CDR3 consists of 12 residues. The CDR3 reads CASSTDPDTQYF. CDR3 sequence (DNA): TGTGCCAGCAGTACCGACCCAGATACGCAGTATTTT.

This rearrangement joins TRBV6-5 to TRBJ1-1; D perhaps matches TRBD1 (5 bases). The germline V gene has CDR1 MNHEY and CDR2 SVGAGI. Trimming pared 9 bases from V and 0 bases from J, leaving 11 bases between. There are 13 residues in the CDR3. CDR3 residues: CASSGTMNTEAFF. CDR3 sequence (DNA): TGTGCCAGTTCGGGGACCATGAACACTGAAGCTTTCTTT.

This chain links TRBV4-1 with TRBJ2-5; D perhaps matches TRBD1 (5 bases). Germline CDR1 reads MGHRA; CDR2 reads YSYEKL. The CDR3 runs 15 residues. V gave up 1 base and J gave up 1 base, with 10 bases separating them. The chain's CDR3 is CASSQVPGPQETQYF. The CDR3 region has the DNA TGCGCCAGCAGCCAAGTTCCAGGGCCCCAAGAGACCCAGTACTTC.

The V and J genes are TRBV4-1 and TRBJ2-7; D tentatively reads TRBD1 or TRBD2 (5 bases each). Trimming shortened V by 0 bases and J by 2 bases, and 14 bases separated the two germline ends. The CDR3 loop spans 16 amino acids. Germline V gene lookup returns CDR1 MGHRA and CDR2 YSYEKL. The CDR3 is CASSQDLWDGTYEQYF. CDR3 bases: TGCGCCAGCAGCCAAGATCTTTGGGACGGAACCTACGAGCAGTACTTC.

This chain joins TRBV11-3 and TRBJ2-5; 9 positions match TRBD2. The trim removed 1 base at V and 1 base at J, leaving 4 bases unmatched. The V gene's germline CDR1 is SGHNT and CDR2 YENEEA. The CDR3 contains 16 residues. CDR3 coding DNA: TGTGCCAGCAGCTTAGGAGTACTAGCGGGCCAAGAGACCCAGTACTTC. This gives the protein CASSLGVLAGQETQYF.

V and J are TRBV30 and TRBJ2-2; D remains ambiguous. CDR3 length: 15 amino acids. V lost 5 bases and J 6 bases, leaving 19 bases between the germline ends. Germline V gene data show CDR1 as GTSNPN and CDR2 as SVGIG (reference sequence). DNA of the CDR3: TGTGCCTGGTGGATAGTAAGGGCGAAGTCCGGGGAGCTGTTTTTT. It codes for CAWWIVRAKSGELFF. The full variable domain, in which reference TRBV30 and TRBJ2-2 provide the parts outside the CDR3, is SQTIHQWPATLVQPVGSPLSLECTVEGTSNPNLYWYRQAAGRGLQLLFYSVGIGQISSEVPQNLSASRPQDRQFILSSKKLLLSDSGFYLCAWWIVRAKSGELFFGEGSRLTVL.

The chain's CDR3 is CSADGQEIQPQHF. CDR3 in DNA: TGCAGCGCTGATGGACAGGAGATACAGCCCCAGCATTTT. V and J are TRBV29-1 and TRBJ1-5, with TRBD1 matching 7 bases. Germline V gene sequence: CDR1 SQVTM, CDR2 ANQGSEA. This CDR3 is 13 amino acids long. After removal of 7 bases from V and 7 bases from J, the junction contained 10 bases not matched to a gene.

This chain uses TRBV29-1 with TRBJ2-1, with 11 bases fitting TRBD2. There are 17 residues in the CDR3. With V trimmed by 3 bases and J by 0 bases, 7 bases remained unmatched. Germline V gene data show CDR1 as SQVTM and CDR2 as ANQGSEA. The CDR3 DNA reads TGCAGCGTTGAGGGACTAGCGGTCCCCCGCTCCTACAATGAGCAGTTCTTC. It specifies CSVEGLAVPRSYNEQFF.

In regard to this clone: At one end the junction does not follow the germline gene, possibly because of a read error. This rearrangement joins TRBV29-1 to TRBJ2-3, with TRBD2 identical over 7 bases. The CDR3 contains 15 residues. CDR1 and CDR2 from the germline V gene are SQVTM and ANQGSEA. The CDR3 here is CSVEGERGSTDTQYF. As DNA, the CDR3 is TGCAGCGTGGAAGGAGAGCGGGGAAGCACAGATACGCAGTATTTT.

The chain links TRBV9 to TRBJ2-3; tentative D call: TRBD2 (6 bases). Looked up from germline, CDR1 is SGDLS and CDR2 is YYNGEE. Trimming removed 3 bases at V and 0 bases at J, with 11 bases between. This CDR3 comprises 15 residues. The CDR3 protein is CASSGSGTSTDTQYF. The CDR3 DNA reads as TGTGCCAGCAGCGGTTCCGGGACTAGCACAGATACGCAGTATTTT. Looking up the rest from reference TRBV9 and TRBJ2-3 gives the full variable domain: DSGVTQTPKHLITATGQRVTLRCSPRSGDLSVYWYQQSLDQGLQFLIQYYNGEERAKGNILERFSAQQFPDLHSELNLSSLELGDSALYFCASSGSGTSTDTQYFGPGTRLTVL.

The genes are TRBV29-1 and TRBJ2-7; TRBD1 might be the D (5 bases). The V gene lost 4 bases and the J gene lost 0 bases, with 7 bases spanning the gap. The CDR3 runs 12 residues. The V gene's germline CDR1 is SQVTM and CDR2 ANQGSEA. The CDR3 loop reads CSVGGYSYEQYF. The CDR3 DNA follows: TGCAGCGTTGGGGGCTACTCCTACGAGCAGTACTTC.

This chain links TRBV5-4 with TRBJ2-7, with TRBD1 identical over 9 bases. This CDR3 is 14 amino acids long. Germline CDR1 and CDR2: SGHNT and YYREEE (reference sequence). V was clipped by 3 bases and J by 4 bases; unmatched bases: 5. Written as DNA, the CDR3 is TGTGCCAGCAGCTCGGGACAGGGAAGTTACGAGCAGTACTTC. This gives the protein CASSSGQGSYEQYF. The full variable domain, in which reference TRBV5-4 and TRBJ2-7 provide the parts outside the CDR3, is ETGVTQSPTHLIKTRGQQVTLRCSSQSGHNTVSWYQQALGQGPQFIFQYYREEENGRGNFPPRFSGLQFPNYSSELNVNALELDDSALYLCASSSGQGSYEQYFGPGTRLTVT.